These 21 T cell receptor beta chains came from one sample sequenced in a study of cytomegalovirus exposure and HLA in healthy donors. With 60 Vbeta and 13 Jbeta primers, the PCR was carried out. Clones were sequenced by immunoSEQ multiplex PCR, and TCRdb holds only the in-frame ones, with some missing. The data contain about 160,000 clones, about 77% of them singletons. Sequenced sample: PBMCs. The receptors come from a man between 18 and 35 years old in good health and CMV-seropositive.

The chain has TRBV10-1 and TRBJ2-7; TRBD2 might be the D (6 bases). Deletions cut 0 bases from V and 3 bases from J, with 9 bases between. The CDR3 is 14 amino acids. CDR1 is WNHNN and CDR2 is SYGVQD in the germline V gene (reference sequence). The CDR3 coding sequence is TGCGCCAGCAGTGAGTCGGGACTCGACTACGAGCAGTACTTC. Residues: CASSESGLDYEQYF.

The chain is built from TRBV7-9 and TRBJ1-2; D is perhaps TRBD1 (5 bases). CDR3 length equals 14 residues. CDR1 SEHNR and CDR2 FQNEAQ come from the germline V gene (reference sequence). V was shortened by 4 bases and J by 4 bases, with 13 bases between the two germline ends. The CDR3 nucleotides read TGTGCCAGCAGCTCGTCAGGGTTGACCTATGGCTACACCTTC. Translated, it gives CASSSSGLTYGYTF. The full variable domain, completed using reference TRBV7-9 and TRBJ1-2, is DTGVSQNPRHKITKRGQNVTFRCDPISEHNRLYWYRQTLGQGPEFLTYFQNEAQLEKSRLLSDRFSAERPKGSFSTLEIQRTEQGDSAMYLCASSSSGLTYGYTFGSGTRLTVV.

The chain is built from TRBV7-6 and TRBJ1-2; D might be TRBD1 (5 bases). Germline V lookup: CDR1 SGHVS, CDR2 FNYEAQ. Trimming pared 2 bases from V and 8 bases from J, leaving 12 bases between. The CDR3 spans 13 residues. The CDR3 is CASSLQGWEGYTF. The DNA for the CDR3 is TGTGCCAGCAGCTTACAGGGTTGGGAAGGCTACACCTTC.

The chain employs TRBV10-2 and TRBJ2-7; TRBD1 agrees at 10 bases. Trimming removed 8 bases from V and 0 bases from J; junction bases left unmatched: 1. The CDR3 extends over 13 amino acids. In germline, CDR1 is WSHSY, CDR2 SAAADI. Here the CDR3 reads CASWDRGSYEQYF. DNA of the CDR3: TGCGCCAGCTGGGACAGGGGCTCCTACGAGCAGTACTTC.

V gene TRBV14 combines with J gene TRBJ2-3; D perhaps matches TRBD1 (5 bases). The CDR3 is 14 residues long. CDR1 and CDR2 from the germline V gene are SGHDN and FVKESK. V was shortened by 4 bases and J by 4 bases, with 12 bases between the two germline ends. As DNA, the CDR3 is TGTGCCAGCAGCCGCCAGGGTGGAGCAGATACGCAGTATTTT. As protein: CASSRQGGADTQYF.

As concerns this clone: An end of the junction does not agree with germline; a read error may underlie this. The V call is TRBV6-4, the J call TRBJ2-7; 12 bases are shared with TRBD2. In germline, CDR1 is MRHNA, CDR2 SNTAGT. The CDR3 loop spans 19 amino acids. CDR3 amino acids: CASSDATSGRPPCSYGQYF. The CDR3 coding sequence is TGTGCCAGCAGTGACGCGACTAGCGGGAGACCTCCTTGCTCCTACGGGCAGTACTTC.

This clone has only a few counts. This chain joins TRBV28 and TRBJ1-3, with TRBD1 identical over 8 bases. The germline gives CDR1 MDHEN, CDR2 SYDVKM. The length of the CDR3 is 16 residues. V lost 2 bases and J lost 3; bases outside the gene matches: 6. The CDR3 coding sequence is TGTGCCAGCAGTTTAGCAGGGGGCATGGGTGGAAACACCATATATTTT. This gives the protein CASSLAGGMGGNTIYF.

This chain uses TRBV7-9 with TRBJ1-4; 9 bases agree with TRBD1. V lost 4 bases to trimming and J lost 8 bases; unmatched junction nucleotides: 8. This CDR3 comprises 15 residues. Per germline, CDR1 SEHNR and CDR2 FQNEAQ (reference sequence). In DNA form, the CDR3 reads TGTGCCAGCAGCTCGTGGACAGGGGATTACGAAAAACTGTTTTTT. Its translation: CASSSWTGDYEKLFF.

The V call is TRBV6-4, the J call TRBJ1-1, with D possibly TRBD1 on 5 matching bases. In germline, CDR1 is MRHNA, CDR2 SNTAGT. The CDR3 covers 11 residues. Trimming removed 6 bases from V and 7 bases from J, with 9 bases in between. The CDR3 DNA reads TGTGCCAGCAGCGCAGGGAATGAAGCTTTCTTT. Translation gives CASSAGNEAFF.

The chain links TRBV5-4 to TRBJ2-4; no reliable D call. Germline V gene sequence: CDR1 SGHNT, CDR2 YYREEE (reference sequence). The V and J ends lost 4 bases and 4 bases respectively, with 15 bases between them. This CDR3 comprises 15 residues. This CDR3 is CASSRPGVGKNIQYF. The CDR3 bases are TGTGCCAGCAGCCGTCCCGGAGTTGGGAAAAACATTCAGTACTTC.

DNA of the CDR3: TGTGCCAGCATATATAGCGAGAAGTACTCTGGGGCCAACGTCCTGACTTTC. It encodes CASIYSEKYSGANVLTF. V usage is TRBV7-9 and J usage is TRBJ2-6; D may be TRBD2 (5 bases). Trimming stripped 7 bases from V and 0 bases from J, with 16 bases between. CDR1 is SEHNR and CDR2 is FQNEAQ in the germline V gene (reference sequence). CDR3 length: 17 residues.

The V call is TRBV19, the J call TRBJ2-4; 8 nucleotides match TRBD2. From germline, CDR1 is LNHDA and CDR2 SQIVND (reference sequence). This CDR3 region has 15 residues. The V and J ends lost 1 base and 9 bases, in that order; junction bases with no gene match: 8. The CDR3 spells CASSIGSGRDVIQYF. The CDR3 DNA sequence: TGTGCCAGTAGTATAGGGAGCGGGAGAGATGTCATTCAGTACTTC.

V usage is TRBV10-1 and J usage is TRBJ2-5; TRBD2 agrees at 13 bases. The trim removed 3 bases at V and 4 bases at J, leaving 5 bases unmatched. The CDR3 loop spans 16 amino acids. Per the germline V gene, CDR1 is WNHNN and CDR2 is SYGVQD (reference sequence). CDR3 in DNA: TGCGCCAGCAGTGACAGACTAGCGGGAGGTGGAGAGACCCAGTACTTC. Translating gives CASSDRLAGGGETQYF.

The chain links TRBV10-3 to TRBJ1-5; D remains unclear. The V gene's germline CDR1 is ENHRY and CDR2 SYGVKD. This CDR3 spans 13 amino acids. Between the trimmed V and J ends, which lost 2 bases and 2 bases, there was a span of 4 bases. The CDR3 loop is CAISEEGNQPQHF. The CDR3 region has the DNA TGTGCCATCAGTGAGGAGGGCAATCAGCCCCAGCATTTT.

CDR3 DNA: TGTGCCAGCAGCCTCAGGGGACCGAGCTCCTACGAGCAGTACTTC. Translation gives CASSLRGPSSYEQYF. The V and J genes are TRBV7-2 and TRBJ2-7, with D tentatively TRBD1 (6 bases). There are 15 residues in the CDR3. In germline, CDR1 is SGHTA, CDR2 FQGNSA. The V gene lost 5 bases and the J gene lost 0 bases, with 14 bases spanning the gap.

The rearrangement links TRBV10-3 to TRBJ2-3; D might be TRBD1 (5 bases). V dropped 3 bases and J dropped 6 bases, with 22 bases sitting between them. CDR3 length: 17 amino acids. Germline CDR1 is ENHRY and CDR2 is SYGVKD. CDR3 sequence reads: CAISELEIGESGDTQYF. As DNA, the CDR3 is TGTGCCATCAGTGAATTAGAAATAGGGGAATCTGGGGATACGCAGTATTTT.

The gene calls are TRBV9 and TRBJ1-2, with D perhaps matching TRBD1 (6 bases). Trimming stripped 0 bases from V and 8 bases from J, with 17 bases between. The germline CDR1 and CDR2 sequences are SGDLS and YYNGEE. This CDR3 has 15 amino acids. CDR3 DNA: TGTGCCAGCAGCGTAGGTTGGGGGCAGGGGCAGGGCTACACCTTC. Its protein is CASSVGWGQGQGYTF.

This chain links TRBV30 with TRBJ1-1; D gene unclear. V gave up 3 bases and J gave up 1 base, with 3 bases separating them. CDR1 and CDR2 (germline): GTSNPN, SVGIG (reference sequence). The CDR3 has 11 amino acids. The CDR3 region is CAWRQNTEAFF. CDR3 bases: TGTGCCTGGAGACAGAACACTGAAGCTTTCTTT.

V and J are TRBV6-1 and TRBJ1-1; 9 bases match TRBD1. Germline CDR1 is MNHNS and CDR2 is SASEGT. V dropped 8 bases and J dropped 3; count of bases not matched to a gene: 4. The length of the CDR3 is 13 residues. The CDR3 nucleotides read TGTGCCAGCGGGACAGGGTGGGACACTGAAGCTTTCTTT. This sequence encodes CASGTGWDTEAFF.

The gene calls are TRBV19 and TRBJ2-7; D is possibly TRBD2 (6 bases). The CDR3 has 15 amino acids. Germline-derived CDR1 and CDR2 are LNHDA and SQIVND (reference sequence). Trimming took off 0 bases at V and 2 bases at J, with 11 bases between the two ends. CDR3 nucleotides: TGTGCCAGTAGTATAGATAGGTCGGGGGCCTACGAGCAGTACTTC. Its protein product is CASSIDRSGAYEQYF. Based on the CDR3 plus reference TRBV19 and TRBJ2-7, the full variable domain is DGGITQSPKYLFRKEGQNVTLSCEQNLNHDAMYWYRQDPGQGLRLIYYSQIVNDFQKGDIAEGYSVSREKKESFPLTVTSAQKNPTAFYLCASSIDRSGAYEQYFGPGTRLTVT.

The CDR3 nucleotides are TGTGCCAGCAGCGAGGGACAGGGTTTAGTTCAGCCCCAGCATTTT. It codes for CASSEGQGLVQPQHF. The chain couples TRBV5-6 to TRBJ1-5, with TRBD1 matching 9 bases. Germline V gene data show CDR1 as SGHDT and CDR2 as YYEEEE. The V and J ends lost 4 bases and 6 bases, in that order; junction bases with no gene match: 8. This CDR3 region has 15 residues.